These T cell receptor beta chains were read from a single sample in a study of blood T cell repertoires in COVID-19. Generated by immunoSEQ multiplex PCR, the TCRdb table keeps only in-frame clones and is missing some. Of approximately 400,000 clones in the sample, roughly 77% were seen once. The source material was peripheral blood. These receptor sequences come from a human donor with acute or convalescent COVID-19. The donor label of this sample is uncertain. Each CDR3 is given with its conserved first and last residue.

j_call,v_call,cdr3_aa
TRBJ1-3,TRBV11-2,CASSLDTRSGNTIYF
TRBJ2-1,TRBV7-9,CASSSSWAGSSSYNEQFF
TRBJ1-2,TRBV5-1,CASSLLGTGEAYGYTF
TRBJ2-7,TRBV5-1,CASSPPGLTSEQYF
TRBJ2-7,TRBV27,CASRPGQPSYEQYF
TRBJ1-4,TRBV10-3,CAISTGATNEKLFF
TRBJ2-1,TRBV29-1,CSVRERASATSYNEQFF
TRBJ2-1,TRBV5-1,CASSRSGFAGESSYNEQFF
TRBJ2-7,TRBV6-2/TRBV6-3,CASSYTLTYEQYF
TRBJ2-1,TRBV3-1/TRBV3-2,CASSLLAGENNEQFF
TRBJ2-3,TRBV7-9,CASSSNGIPTQYF
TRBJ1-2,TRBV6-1,CASSESLGLDYGYTF
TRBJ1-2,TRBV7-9,CASSLASWGYTF
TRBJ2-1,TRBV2,CASSEFWTSADNEQFF
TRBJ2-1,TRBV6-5,CASRADRGRYNEQFF
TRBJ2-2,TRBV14,CASSRTSLLAANTGELFF
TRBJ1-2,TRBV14,CASSSQPRGYGYTF
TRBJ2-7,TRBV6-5,CASSYTGGRPLREQYF
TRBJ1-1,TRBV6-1,CASSEPYTGGTEAFF
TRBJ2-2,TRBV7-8,CASSGSGGAWTGELFF